This T cell receptor beta chain came from a study of control samples from healthy donors and cancer patients. The table came from immunoSEQ multiplex PCR; TCRdb's copy has only in-frame clones and leaves some out. The data show around 170,000 clones, with around 91% seen just once and 1.1% to 1.5% held by the top ten. V shed 3 bases and J 4 bases; nucleotides not matched to a gene: 11. Germline values: CDR1 GTSNPN, CDR2 SVGIG (reference sequence). The CDR3 has 15 residues. The chain is built from TRBV30 and TRBJ1-2; 7 bases map to TRBD1. This TCR came from a woman aged 50 to 65 in good health. The sample comprised blood. The CDR3 spells CAWREGTVQFYGYTF. The CDR3 DNA sequence: TGTGCCTGGAGGGAGGGGACAGTCCAATTCTATGGCTACACCTTC.